This TCR beta chain was obtained from a study of blood T cell repertoires in COVID-19. Overall study: Donors in the United States, Italy and Spain gave samples during acute or convalescent COVID-19. From T cells, B-cell-depleted T cells, or PBMCs came the material, which was cDNA or gDNA.

Per the original data handling: Estimation of nucleated cell counts relied on the amplification of reference gene primers. Produced via immunoSEQ multiplex PCR; TCRdb's table is partial and in-frame only. The V and J calls and clone size come from that table; D and trimming were worked out from the DNA. The sample comprises roughly 200,000 clones, around 80% of which are singletons, and 13% rests with the top ten. Germline CDR1 is MNHEY and CDR2 is SMNVEV (reference sequence). V was shortened by 5 bases and J by 4 bases, with 16 bases between the two germline ends. This CDR3 comprises 15 residues. The specimen was peripheral blood. This TCR was recovered from a man aged 45-65 years who had recovered from COVID-19. The chain has TRBV27 and TRBJ2-3, with TRBD2 as a possible D gene (6 bases). The CDR3 region has the DNA TGTGCCAGCAGTCCCCGATGGGGGGAACCAGATACGCAGTATTTT. This translates into CASSPRWGEPDTQYF.